Listed here are 23 T cell receptor beta chains from one sample, sequenced in a study of T cell responses to AZD1222 COVID-19 vaccine. Sequenced by immunoSEQ multiplex PCR; TCRdb stores in-frame clones only, minus some. The sample comprises some 100,000 clones, 85% to 90% of which are singletons, and over 3% rests with the top ten. The specimen was peripheral blood, collected on day 0 of AZD1222 vaccination. These receptors were collected from an adult in good health.

This chain links TRBV28 with TRBJ1-4; D possibly corresponds to TRBD1 (6 bases). CDR1 is MDHEN, CDR2 SYDVKM, per germline. This CDR3 comprises 12 residues. The V end was cut by 5 bases, the J end by 13 bases, with 14 bases between. The CDR3 sequence: CASSPRTAILFF. The DNA of the CDR3 is TGTGCCAGCAGTCCGAGGACAGCCATACTGTTTTTT.

The chain carries TRBV11-2 and TRBJ1-3; D remains ambiguous. V gave up 8 bases and J gave up 2 bases, with 10 bases separating them. The CDR3 runs 13 residues. The germline V gene encodes CDR1 SGHAT and CDR2 FQNNGV. The CDR3 DNA reads as TGTGCCAGCCAGCGGGCAGCTGGAAACACCATATATTTT. Protein sequence: CASQRAAGNTIYF.

This chain links TRBV5-1 with TRBJ1-3; 8 bases line up with TRBD1. Germline CDR1 is SGHRS and CDR2 is YFSETQ. The CDR3 has 16 amino acids. Trimming at V came to 0 bases and at J to 0 bases, leaving 2 bases not matched to a gene. The CDR3 DNA is TGCGCCAGCAGCTTGGTGGGACAGGCCTCTGGAAACACCATATATTTT. Translating gives CASSLVGQASGNTIYF.

This sequence joins TRBV5-1 and TRBJ2-1, with 7 bases lining up with TRBD2. Germline CDR1 is SGHRS and CDR2 is YFSETQ. The CDR3 contains 14 residues. J was trimmed by 5 bases and V by 4 bases; bases with no gene match: 6. The CDR3 DNA reads TGCGCCAGCAGCAGCGGGACTCCCAACAATGAGCAGTTCTTC. As protein: CASSSGTPNNEQFF.

The chain employs TRBV21-1 and TRBJ2-3; the D segment call TRBD2 is taken from the table without a DNA check. TRBV21-1 is described as a pseudogene. The CDR3 sequence is 12 residues long. CDR3 nucleotides: TGTGCCACCAGACCGGTCGGGGATACGCAGTATTTT. This gives the protein CATRPVGDTQYF.

The chain links TRBV7-2 to TRBJ1-6; 7 positions match TRBD1. Trimming at V came to 4 bases and at J to 10 bases, leaving 7 bases not matched to a gene. CDR1 SGHTA and CDR2 FQGNSA come from the germline V gene. This CDR3 is 14 amino acids long. CDR3 DNA: TGTGCCAGCAGCTCCCACAGGGGTGGGTCACCCCTCCACTTT. Residues: CASSSHRGGSPLHF.

This clone occurred once. The chain couples TRBV18 to TRBJ1-2; 12 bases fit TRBD1. Germline V gene data show CDR1 as KGHSH and CDR2 as LQKENI. V was clipped by 3 bases and J by 7 bases; unmatched bases: 6. This CDR3 region has 15 residues. Here the CDR3 DNA reads TGTGCCAGCTCACCCGGGACAGGGGGCGAGAGTGGCTACACCTTC. It yields the protein CASSPGTGGESGYTF.

The V call is TRBV6-2 or TRBV6-3, the J call TRBJ2-7, with D perhaps given as TRBD1 or TRBD2 (5 bases each). V lost 5 bases, J lost 3 bases, and 14 bases lay in between. The V gene's germline CDR1 is MNHEY and CDR2 SVGEGT. This CDR3 contains 14 residues. The CDR3 here is CASSPRGTLYEQYF. The CDR3 coding sequence is TGTGCCAGCAGTCCCAGAGGGACCCTCTACGAGCAGTACTTC.

The J gene is TRBJ2-5, the V gene TRBV7-2; possibly TRBD2 for D (6 bases). Germline V gene sequence: CDR1 SGHTA, CDR2 FQGNSA. This CDR3 comprises 14 residues. Between the trimmed V and J ends, which lost 5 bases and 2 bases, there was a span of 12 bases. The CDR3 sequence: CASSLLAFQETQYF. Here the CDR3 DNA reads TGTGCCAGCAGCCTCCTAGCGTTTCAAGAGACCCAGTACTTC.

The chain recombines TRBV27 with TRBJ1-6, with D unclear. Trimming took off 7 bases at V and 10 bases at J, with 8 bases between the two ends. Germline V gene sequence: CDR1 MNHEY, CDR2 SMNVEV (reference sequence). The CDR3 runs 11 residues. The chain's CDR3 is CASILGSPLHF. Here the CDR3 DNA reads TGTGCCAGCATCCTCGGGTCACCCCTCCACTTT.

This chain uses TRBV19 with TRBJ1-6, with unresolved D. Trimming cost V 7 bases and J 7 bases, with 14 bases left between them. Per germline, CDR1 LNHDA and CDR2 SQIVND (reference sequence). CDR3 length: 14 amino acids. The CDR3 DNA sequence: TGTGCCAGTACCCTGTTGGGAGGGAATTCACCCCTCCACTTT. Protein: CASTLLGGNSPLHF.

The genes are TRBV20-1 and TRBJ2-7; D is undetermined. The germline V gene encodes CDR1 DFQATT and CDR2 SNEGSKA (reference sequence). CDR3 length: 11 residues. V was cut by 5 bases and J by 6 bases, with 11 bases left in between. The CDR3 nucleotides are TGCAGTGCTGACCTGGTACGCGAGCAGTACTTC. As protein: CSADLVREQYF.

The genes are TRBV6-4 and TRBJ1-4, with 9 positions matching TRBD1. Unmatched junction bases numbered 7, after V lost 6 bases and J lost 8 bases. The CDR3 is made up of 14 amino acids. From germline, CDR1 is MRHNA and CDR2 SNTAGT. The CDR3 DNA is TGTGCCAGCAGACCGGACAGGGGTAGCGAAAAACTGTTTTTT. Its translation: CASRPDRGSEKLFF.

This clone turned up a few times. J is TRBJ1-1 and V is TRBV7-2; tentative D call: TRBD1 (5 bases). V lost 2 bases and J lost 1, with 5 bases in between. This CDR3 has 13 amino acids. CDR1 and CDR2 (germline): SGHTA, FQGNSA. The CDR3 nucleotides are TGTGCCAGCAGCTTAACAGGGAACACTGAAGCTTTCTTT. Protein: CASSLTGNTEAFF.

The chain combines TRBV2 with TRBJ1-5; D remains unclear. Trimming shortened V by 8 bases and J by 0 bases, and 11 bases separated the two germline ends. This CDR3 is 14 amino acids long. Germline V gene lookup returns CDR1 SNHLY and CDR2 FYNNEI. The CDR3 sequence: CASSFLNSNQPQHF. In nucleotides, the CDR3 is TGTGCCAGCTCTTTTTTAAATAGCAATCAGCCCCAGCATTTT.

The V gene is TRBV28, the J gene TRBJ1-4; 9 bases agree with TRBD1. Germline values: CDR1 MDHEN, CDR2 SYDVKM. This CDR3 region has 15 residues. J was trimmed by 5 bases and V by 5 bases; bases with no gene match: 6. This chain's CDR3 is CASSGTGIRNEKLFF. The CDR3 DNA reads as TGTGCCAGCAGTGGGACAGGGATCCGGAATGAAAAACTGTTTTTT.

This clone was seen only once. The chain combines TRBV29-1 with TRBJ1-1; TRBD1 matches 8 bases. The J segment lost 12 bases and the V segment lost 3 bases, leaving 6 bases of the junction unmatched. The germline gives CDR1 SQVTM, CDR2 ANQGSEA. This CDR3 has 11 amino acids. The CDR3 spells CSVERTGKTFF. The CDR3, as DNA: TGCAGCGTTGAGAGGACAGGGAAAACTTTCTTT.

The count of this clone is one. The chain links TRBV27 to TRBJ1-1; TRBD1 aligns across 10 bases. The germline V gene encodes CDR1 MNHEY and CDR2 SMNVEV (reference sequence). This CDR3 comprises 14 residues. V lost 4 bases to trimming and J lost 11 bases; unmatched junction nucleotides: 10. CDR3 nucleotide sequence: TGTGCCAGCAGTTCCCGCGACAGGGGGCATCGGGCTTTCTTT. Amino acids: CASSSRDRGHRAFF.

The chain couples TRBV4-3 to TRBJ1-4; D is perhaps TRBD1 (6 bases). Germline V lookup: CDR1 LGHNA, CDR2 YSLEER. V was pared by 5 bases and J by 5 bases, with 15 bases between. CDR3 length: 15 amino acids. CDR3 nucleotides: TGCGCCAGCAGCAAGGGGGGCGCATCAAATGAAAAACTGTTTTTT. Residues: CASSKGGASNEKLFF.

This chain joins TRBV18 and TRBJ2-1, with D maybe TRBD2 (5 bases). Germline CDR1 reads KGHSH; CDR2 reads LQKENI. This CDR3 contains 14 residues. The V gene lost 4 bases and the J gene lost 5 bases, with 12 bases spanning the gap. This chain's CDR3 is CASSRGGRDNEQFF. The DNA for the CDR3 is TGTGCCAGCTCACGAGGAGGTAGGGACAATGAGCAGTTCTTC.

J is TRBJ1-2 and V is TRBV12-3 or TRBV12-4; tentative D call: TRBD1 (5 bases). Trimming left V 3 bases short and J 4 bases short, with 9 bases between. The CDR3 length is 13 residues. CDR3 sequence reads: CASSLGGSYGYTF. In DNA form, the CDR3 reads TGTGCCAGCAGTTTGGGGGGTTCCTATGGCTACACCTTC.

The chain has TRBV25-1 and TRBJ1-2, with no clear D. The CDR3 has 16 residues. The germline V and J ends were trimmed by 0 bases and 8 bases, with 19 bases remaining between them. Germline V gene data show CDR1 as MGHDK and CDR2 as SYGVNS. In nucleotides, the CDR3 is TGTGCCAGCAGTGAATATGGGATGAGCATTTCAAGGGGCTACACCTTC. Translating gives CASSEYGMSISRGYTF.

The chain has TRBV11-2 and TRBJ2-5; D is unresolved. Looked up from germline, CDR1 is SGHAT and CDR2 is FQNNGV. The V gene lost 2 bases and the J gene lost 3 bases, with 10 bases spanning the gap. This CDR3 has 14 amino acids. CDR3 sequence: CASSLRLTKETQYF. The DNA for the CDR3 is TGTGCCAGCAGCTTACGACTCACTAAAGAGACCCAGTACTTC.